These T cell receptor beta chains were read from a single sample in a study of cytomegalovirus exposure and HLA in healthy donors. TCRdb keeps only in-frame clones here, not all; method: immunoSEQ multiplex PCR. The sample comprises about 77,000 clones, 75% to 80% of which are singletons, and around 4.8% rests with the top ten. Sequencing was done on a sample of PBMCs. The receptors stem from a man in his forties in good health and CMV-seronegative. Each CDR3 is given with its conserved first and last residue. D genes are given only for firm matches. Size values are once, few and many counts, or a class for expanded clones, and some rows have none.

clone size,D gene,J gene,V gene,CDR3 DNA,CDR3 protein
once,TRBD1,TRBJ2-5,TRBV9,TGTGCCAGCAGCGTAGCTACGGGACAGGGGGCTGAGACCCAGTACTTC,CASSVATGQGAETQYF
-,-,TRBJ2-3,TRBV6-5,TGTGCCAGCAGTTACGCGAACGACGAGGCAGATACGCAGTATTTT,CASSYANDEADTQYF
-,TRBD2,TRBJ2-1,TRBV9,TGTGCCAGCAGCGTACTAGCGGGAATTTACAATGAGCAGTTCTTC,CASSVLAGIYNEQFF
-,TRBD2,TRBJ2-5,TRBV9,TGTGCCAGCAGCGTGACTGGGACTATCCAAGAGACCCAGTACTTC,CASSVTGTIQETQYF
-,-,TRBJ2-1,TRBV30,TGTGCCTGGAGTGTACGCGCGTCTCACAATGAGCAGTTCTTC,CAWSVRASHNEQFF
-,-,TRBJ2-3,TRBV5-1,TGCGCCAGCAGCTTGGGAGTTTCTCCCTCCGCAGATACGCAGTATTTT,CASSLGVSPSADTQYF
-,TRBD2,TRBJ2-1,TRBV30,TGTGCCTTGGGCGGGGGGGCTGATGAGCAGTTCTTC,CALGGGADEQFF
once,-,TRBJ1-1,TRBV7-9,TGTGCCAGCAGCTTTGAGGGTATGAACACTGAAGCTTTCTTT,CASSFEGMNTEAFF
-,-,TRBJ1-1,TRBV9,TGTGCCACAGGGCCCGGGAGAGGCACTGAAGCTTTCTTT,CATGPGRGTEAFF
-,TRBD1,TRBJ2-5,TRBV7-6,TGTGCCAGCAGCCCGCTTGCGGGGACAGGGAAAGAGACCCAGTACTTC,CASSPLAGTGKETQYF
-,TRBD2,TRBJ2-2,TRBV9,TGTGCCAGCAGCGCTAGCGGCGCGAACACCGGGGAGCTGTTTTTT,CASSASGANTGELFF
-,TRBD2,TRBJ2-5,TRBV7-9,TGTGCCAGCAGCCCCCCGGGGGGGGGAGAGACCCAGTACTTC,CASSPPGGGETQYF
few,-,TRBJ2-2,TRBV28,TGTGCCAGCACCCCGGGGTCTTGGGAAACCGGGGAGCTGTTTTTT,CASTPGSWETGELFF
-,-,TRBJ1-4,TRBV15,TGTGCCACCAGCCGAATGGGGACACCGGAAAAACTGTTTTTT,CATSRMGTPEKLFF
-,-,TRBJ2-7,TRBV6-6,TGTGCCAGCAGTTACTCCGGGGGAGAGCAGTACTTC,CASSYSGGEQYF
-,-,TRBJ2-7,TRBV5-1,TGCGCCAGCAGCTTGAATAGTGGAGGGGGCCCCTACGAGCAGTACTTC,CASSLNSGGGPYEQYF
-,-,TRBJ2-5,TRBV5-1,TGCGCCAGCAGCTCGACTCCCGAAGAGACCCAGTACTTC,CASSSTPEETQYF
-,-,TRBJ1-2,TRBV27,TGTGCCAGCAGTAAACAGGCCAACTATGGCTACACCTTC,CASSKQANYGYTF
-,TRBD2,TRBJ2-7,TRBV7-9,TGTGCCAGCAGCACAAGCGGGAGAGGAGGCGAGCAGTACTTC,CASSTSGRGGEQYF
-,TRBD1,TRBJ2-4,TRBV7-2,TGTGCCAGCAGCTTACGGACAGGGGGCCTCCAGCGAGAAAACATTCAGTACTTC,CASSLRTGGLQRENIQYF
-,-,TRBJ1-4,TRBV7-9,TGTGCCAGCGGCCTCGACAGATTTAATGAAAAACTGTTTTTT,CASGLDRFNEKLFF
-,TRBD1,TRBJ1-1,TRBV7-8,TGTGCCAGCAGCTCCCGACAGGGGGCCATGAACACTGAAGCTTTCTTT,CASSSRQGAMNTEAFF
-,-,TRBJ1-4,TRBV4-1,TGCGCCAGCAGCCAAGATCGTATAAAACTGTTTTTT,CASSQDRIKLFF
-,TRBD1,TRBJ2-5,TRBV7-9,TGTGCCAGCAGCTTAATCCTAACAGGGGGCTGGGTAGAGACCCAGTACTTC,CASSLILTGGWVETQYF
-,TRBD2,TRBJ2-7,TRBV6-1,TGTGCCAGCAGTGAAGGCGGGAGCTCCTACGAGCAGTACTTC,CASSEGGSSYEQYF
-,TRBD1,TRBJ2-1,TRBV19,TGTGCCAGTAGGAGGACAGGGGGCGCGACTGAGCAGTTCTTC,CASRRTGGATEQFF
-,-,TRBJ2-3,TRBV7-2,TGTGCCAGCAGGCCGAGCGGGCACACAGATACGCAGTATTTT,CASRPSGHTDTQYF
-,-,TRBJ1-1,TRBV5-6,TGTGCCAGCAGCTTGCGGACAGAAGCTTTCTTT,CASSLRTEAFF
-,TRBD1,TRBJ1-5,TRBV28,TGTGCCAGCAGTTTGACAGGGCATAGCAATCAGCCCCAGCATTTT,CASSLTGHSNQPQHF
-,-,TRBJ1-4,TRBV7-6,TGTGCCAGCAGCTTACTCCCGCAGGGTGGGGATGAAAAACTGTTTTTT,CASSLLPQGGDEKLFF
-,TRBD1,TRBJ2-7,TRBV5-6,TGTGCCAGCTCCAACCCGGCCGGGACAGGGGGCATCGAGCAGTACTTC,CASSNPAGTGGIEQYF
-,-,TRBJ1-3,TRBV10-1,TGCGCCAGCAGCTCGGGAAACACCATATATTTT,CASSSGNTIYF
-,TRBD2,TRBJ2-5,TRBV7-8,TGTGCCAGCAGCTTAGGACTAGCGGGAGGGGGCCAAGAGACCCAGTACTTC,CASSLGLAGGGQETQYF
-,TRBD2,TRBJ2-1,TRBV11-3,TGTGCCAGCAGCTTGGGGACTAGCGGCCCCTTTGGCTCCTACAATGAGCAGTTCTTC,CASSLGTSGPFGSYNEQFF
-,-,TRBJ2-7,TRBV29-1,TGCAGCGTTGTAAGGGGCCCAACCTACGAGCAGTACTTC,CSVVRGPTYEQYF
-,TRBD1,TRBJ2-7,TRBV5-1,TGCGCCAGCAGCTTCCCCGGGACAGGGGGCGAGCAGTACTTC,CASSFPGTGGEQYF
once,TRBD2,TRBJ2-1,TRBV28,TGTGCCAGCAGTTACAGCGGGAGGGCCAATGAGCAGTTCTTC,CASSYSGRANEQFF
-,TRBD1,TRBJ2-7,TRBV19,TGTGCCAGTAGTCCCGGGACAGGGGCCTACGAGCAGTACTTC,CASSPGTGAYEQYF
-,TRBD2,TRBJ2-3,TRBV9,TGTGCCAGCAGCCCATCGCCTGTAGCGGGAGATACGCAGTATTTT,CASSPSPVAGDTQYF
few,-,TRBJ1-5,TRBV21-1,TGTGCCAGCAGCACGACAGGGAGGCCCCAGCATTTT,CASSTTGRPQHF
-,TRBD1,TRBJ1-4,TRBV6-5,TGTGCCAGCAGTTACTCATTAGGGGGCGGTGAAAAACTGTTTTTT,CASSYSLGGGEKLFF
-,TRBD2,TRBJ2-1,TRBV7-7,TGTGCTAGCAGCTTAGAGGCAGCGGGAGGTAGCTATGAGCAGTTCTTC,CASSLEAAGGSYEQFF
-,TRBD2,TRBJ2-7,TRBV7-8,TGTGCCAGCAGCTCCGTAGCGGGAAGGGACGAGCAGTACTTC,CASSSVAGRDEQYF
-,-,TRBJ1-2,TRBV2,TGTGCCGGCAGTTCAGACACCGACAGATATGGCTACACCTTC,CAGSSDTDRYGYTF
-,-,TRBJ2-7,TRBV14,TGTGCTTCGGCGGATAACTACGAGCAGTACTTC,CASADNYEQYF
-,TRBD2,TRBJ2-7,TRBV7-6,TGTGCCAGCAGCCCCTGGGGGTTGACTAGCGGGGGTTCCTACGAGCAGTACTTC,CASSPWGLTSGGSYEQYF
-,TRBD2,TRBJ2-5,TRBV27,TGTGCCAGCACCCCCCCCTGGGAGGGGCTCCAAGAGACCCAGTACTTC,CASTPPWEGLQETQYF